The 29 T cell receptor beta chains below were found in one sample sequenced in a study of T cell repertoires in ileal Crohn's disease. TCRdb's table, derived via immunoSEQ multiplex PCR, lists solely in-frame clones and lacks some. The repertoire includes some 2,400 clones, roughly three quarters of them detected once, and about 15% sits in the top ten. Sequencing was carried out using ileal tissue. These receptors were obtained from an adult with Crohn's disease.

The V and J genes are TRBV13 and TRBJ2-2; D may be TRBD2 (5 bases). CDR1 is PRHDT, CDR2 FYEKMQ, per germline (reference sequence). V was pared by 6 bases and J by 0 bases, with 17 bases between. This CDR3 has 17 amino acids. The CDR3 DNA follows: TGTGCCAGCAGGACCCGGGAAATCAACGCGAACACCGGGGAGCTGTTTTTT. Translation: CASRTREINANTGELFF.

The chain uses TRBV2 and TRBJ2-5; 12 bases are a match to TRBD2. This CDR3 contains 13 residues. V trimming: 11 bases; J trimming: 5 bases; junction bases outside the gene matches: 6. The germline gives CDR1 SNHLY, CDR2 FYNNEI. This chain's CDR3 is CAGGTSGSETQYF. The CDR3 DNA is TGTGCCGGGGGGACTAGCGGGTCTGAGACCCAGTACTTC.

The gene calls are TRBV30 and TRBJ2-1; 10 nucleotides line up with TRBD1. The CDR3 runs 14 residues. The V gene's germline CDR1 is GTSNPN and CDR2 SVGIG (reference sequence). Germline trimming cut 2 bases from V and 6 bases from J; bases unmatched to any gene: 4. The chain's CDR3 is CAWSWGQGTNEQFF. CDR3 nucleotide sequence: TGTGCCTGGAGTTGGGGACAGGGGACCAATGAGCAGTTCTTC.

This sequence joins TRBV5-4 and TRBJ2-1, with unresolved D. The CDR3 loop spans 13 amino acids. The germline V gene encodes CDR1 SGHNT and CDR2 YYREEE (reference sequence). V shed 1 base and J shed 5 bases, with 7 bases lying between them. The CDR3 region is CASSLTSNNEQFF. CDR3 sequence (DNA): TGTGCCAGCAGCTTGACCAGTAACAATGAGCAGTTCTTC.

This rearrangement joins TRBV7-4 to TRBJ1-1, with a weak D call TRBD1 (6 bases). The CDR3 covers 16 residues. The V and J ends lost 3 bases and 0 bases respectively, with 14 bases between them. Germline V CDR1 and CDR2: SGHVT, SQSDAQ. The CDR3 DNA reads TGTGCCAGCAGCTTCATGGGGGCCCCTCTGAACACTGAAGCTTTCTTT. Protein sequence: CASSFMGAPLNTEAFF.

Relative to its sample, this clone is large. The chain joins TRBV11-2 to TRBJ2-2; 7 nucleotides line up with TRBD1. CDR3 length: 15 amino acids. Germline V gene sequence: CDR1 SGHAT, CDR2 FQNNGV. The V and J ends lost 3 bases and 5 bases, in that order; junction bases with no gene match: 6. CDR3 in amino acids: CASSFYRGSTGELFF. DNA of the CDR3: TGTGCCAGCAGCTTTTACAGGGGTAGTACCGGGGAGCTGTTTTTT.

By sample share, this clone is large. The chain couples TRBV6-1 to TRBJ1-1; no clear D. The CDR3 totals 13 residues. V lost 3 bases and J 0 bases, leaving 5 bases between the germline ends. Germline lookup yields CDR1 MNHNS and CDR2 SASEGT. CDR3 amino acids: CASSDKMNTEAFF. CDR3 DNA sequence: TGTGCCAGCAGTGACAAAATGAACACTGAAGCTTTCTTT.

This chain joins TRBV27 and TRBJ2-2, with TRBD2 as a possible D gene (6 bases). CDR3 length: 14 residues. V lost 9 bases to trimming and J lost 6 bases, with 17 bases between them. Germline V gene lookup returns CDR1 MNHEY and CDR2 SMNVEV (reference sequence). CDR3 bases: TGTGCCAGTACCGGAGAGACTAGTGCCGGGGAGCTGTTTTTT. Translation: CASTGETSAGELFF.

The chain recombines TRBV10-3 with TRBJ1-2, with 9 positions matching TRBD1. Germline CDR1 ENHRY, CDR2 SYGVKD. Trimming took 5 bases from V and 8 from J; bases not matched to a gene: 12. The CDR3 is 15 residues long. As DNA, the CDR3 is TGTGCCATCAGTATGGGACAGGGAATATCGCGAGGCTACACCTTC. It specifies CAISMGQGISRGYTF.

This chain links TRBV2 with TRBJ1-6, with 9 bases matching TRBD1. CDR1 is SNHLY and CDR2 is FYNNEI in the germline V gene. V dropped 8 bases and J dropped 7; count of bases not matched to a gene: 6. The CDR3 consists of 14 residues. DNA for the CDR3: TGTGCCAGCCGATGGACAGGGGAAAATTCACCCCTCCACTTT. Translated, it gives CASRWTGENSPLHF.

The CDR3 DNA is TGCGCCAGCAGTGAGCTACCGGGGAGGGCGGCTAACTATGGCTACACCTTC. Its translation: CASSELPGRAANYGYTF. V is TRBV10-1 and J is TRBJ1-2; D gene ambiguous. The germline V and J ends were trimmed by 2 bases and 0 bases, with 16 bases remaining between them. The CDR3 contains 17 residues. Germline values: CDR1 WNHNN, CDR2 SYGVQD (reference sequence).

The gene calls are TRBV6-5 and TRBJ1-1, with D unresolved. Trimming took off 0 bases at V and 0 bases at J, with 5 bases between the two ends. This CDR3 is 14 amino acids long. Germline V gene data show CDR1 as MNHEY and CDR2 as SVGAGI. CDR3 DNA sequence: TGTGCCAGCAGTTACTCCCAGATGAACACTGAAGCTTTCTTT. Translated, it gives CASSYSQMNTEAFF.

The chain uses TRBV5-1 and TRBJ2-6; TRBD2 is a possible D gene (7 bases). Trimming took off 0 bases at V and 4 bases at J, with 11 bases between the two ends. CDR1 is SGHRS, CDR2 YFSETQ, per germline. This CDR3 comprises 16 residues. Here the CDR3 reads CASSLDGGLGANVLTF. The CDR3 coding sequence is TGCGCCAGCAGCTTGGACGGGGGGCTGGGGGCCAACGTCCTGACTTTC.

The chain joins TRBV2 to TRBJ2-3; 8 bases line up with TRBD2. With 8 bases clipped from V and 4 bases from J, the junction kept 8 bases outside the gene matches. Germline V gene lookup returns CDR1 SNHLY and CDR2 FYNNEI. The CDR3 has 14 amino acids. The CDR3 bases are TGTGCCAGCCACCGGGGGGGGCCCGCAGATACGCAGTATTTT. Translated, it gives CASHRGGPADTQYF.

This clone was seen a handful of times. The CDR3 DNA sequence: TGTGCCAGCAGGCCCGGGACATGGGGGGGAAACAATGAGCAGTTCTTC. Its protein product is CASRPGTWGGNNEQFF. The genes are TRBV2 and TRBJ2-1, with D possibly matching TRBD2 (7 bases). The V end was cut by 6 bases, the J end by 5 bases, with 20 bases between. Germline V gene data show CDR1 as SNHLY and CDR2 as FYNNEI. This CDR3 has 16 residues.

The chain joins TRBV18 to TRBJ2-3; no reliable D call. The V end was cut by 5 bases, the J end by 0 bases, with 9 bases between. The length of the CDR3 is 14 residues. Per the germline V gene, CDR1 is KGHSH and CDR2 is LQKENI. In nucleotides, the CDR3 is TGTGCCAGCTCAGTTCTCTCCAGCACAGATACGCAGTATTTT. This sequence encodes CASSVLSSTDTQYF. Full variable domain (remainder filled in from reference TRBV18 and TRBJ2-3): NAGVMQNPRHLVRRRGQEARLRCSPMKGHSHVYWYRQLPEEGLKFMVYLQKENIIDESGMPKERFSAEFPKEGPSILRIQQVVRGDSAAYFCASSVLSSTDTQYFGPGTRLTVL.

This chain links TRBV19 with TRBJ1-1; 8 bases are shared with TRBD1. The CDR3 totals 17 residues. Germline V CDR1 and CDR2: LNHDA, SQIVND (reference sequence). The V and J ends lost 5 bases and 0 bases, in that order; junction bases with no gene match: 11. The CDR3 here is CASSSRRTGPMNTEAFF. The DNA for the CDR3 is TGTGCCAGTAGTTCTCGAAGGACAGGGCCTATGAACACTGAAGCTTTCTTT.

The chain has TRBV4-3 and TRBJ2-1, with a tentative D call TRBD2 (5 bases). Per germline, CDR1 LGHNA and CDR2 YSLEER. This CDR3 region has 15 residues. Trimming removed 2 bases from V and 2 bases from J, with 10 bases in between. CDR3 protein: CASSQSGNTYNEQFF. The CDR3 nucleotides read TGCGCCAGCAGCCAAAGCGGAAATACCTACAATGAGCAGTTCTTC.

This chain connects TRBV7-8 to TRBJ2-1, with TRBD1 identical over 8 bases. Germline-derived CDR1 and CDR2 are SGHVS and FQNEAQ. The J segment lost 7 bases and the V segment lost 3 bases, leaving 5 bases of the junction unmatched. This CDR3 spans 14 amino acids. The CDR3 nucleotides read TGTGCCAGCAGCTTGGTGGACAGGGAAAATGAGCAGTTCTTC. It yields the protein CASSLVDRENEQFF.

This clone showed up just a few times. The CDR3 DNA reads TGTGCCAGCACCGCGGGGGAGAAGACTGAAGCTTTCTTT. This gives the protein CASTAGEKTEAFF. The chain couples TRBV9 to TRBJ1-1; tentatively, D is TRBD1 (5 bases). The CDR3 length is 13 residues. Trimming took off 6 bases at V and 5 bases at J, with 14 bases between the two ends. Germline-derived CDR1 and CDR2 are SGDLS and YYNGEE.

The V call is TRBV28, the J call TRBJ1-6; D possibly corresponds to TRBD1 (5 bases). Germline V gives CDR1 MDHEN, CDR2 SYDVKM. The CDR3 totals 15 residues. The V gene lost 2 bases and the J gene lost 10 bases, with 15 bases spanning the gap. The CDR3 nucleotides are TGTGCCAGCAGTTTAGGGGTGCAGGGATTATCACCCCTCCACTTT. This sequence encodes CASSLGVQGLSPLHF.

The chain uses TRBV7-4 and TRBJ1-1; D is perhaps TRBD1 (5 bases). V was trimmed by 6 bases and J by 4 bases, leaving 12 bases between them. The length of the CDR3 is 13 residues. The germline CDR1 and CDR2 sequences are SGHVT and SQSDAQ. CDR3 bases: TGTGCCAGCAGGGGAATCAGGGCCACTGAAGCTTTCTTT. This translates into CASRGIRATEAFF.

The chain carries TRBV6-1 and TRBJ1-1; tentative D call: TRBD1 (5 bases). The CDR3 extends over 14 amino acids. Trimming removed 5 bases from V and 2 bases from J, with 12 bases in between. Germline CDR1 and CDR2: MNHNS and SASEGT. The CDR3 is CASSYSRANTEAFF. CDR3 nucleotide sequence: TGTGCCAGCAGTTATAGCAGGGCTAACACTGAAGCTTTCTTT.

V and J are TRBV30 and TRBJ2-1; 9 bases are shared with TRBD1. The CDR3 is made up of 16 amino acids. The V and J ends lost 4 bases and 5 bases, in that order; junction bases with no gene match: 12. The germline CDR1 and CDR2 sequences are GTSNPN and SVGIG (reference sequence). The CDR3 loop is CAWIPGQGRANNEQFF. DNA of the CDR3: TGTGCCTGGATCCCGGGACAGGGAAGAGCGAACAATGAGCAGTTCTTC.

The chain is built from TRBV27 and TRBJ1-1; a possible D gene is TRBD1 (6 bases). V lost 3 bases and J 10 bases, leaving 18 bases between the germline ends. The germline CDR1 and CDR2 sequences are MNHEY and SMNVEV (reference sequence). The CDR3 spans 14 residues. CDR3 sequence (DNA): TGTGCCAGCAGTTTGAGGGGGTCAGGAACCGTAGCTTTCTTT. It yields the protein CASSLRGSGTVAFF.

The sample holds a few counts of this clone. This rearrangement joins TRBV19 to TRBJ1-1; TRBD1 agrees at 8 bases. This CDR3 is built from 17 residues. V lost 4 bases to trimming and J lost 1 base; unmatched junction nucleotides: 11. Germline lookup yields CDR1 LNHDA and CDR2 SQIVND (reference sequence). CDR3 protein: CASSKDRVGTQNTEAFF. DNA of the CDR3: TGTGCCAGTAGTAAGGACAGGGTGGGGACACAGAACACTGAAGCTTTCTTT.

This sequence joins TRBV7-6 and TRBJ2-1, with no clear D. CDR1 is SGHVS and CDR2 is FNYEAQ in the germline V gene. This CDR3 has 15 amino acids. Trimming took off 1 base at V and 7 bases at J, with 14 bases between the two ends. The CDR3 DNA sequence: TGTGCCAGCAGCTTAGGGCCGGGTTTGTTAAATGAGCAGTTCTTC. Translating gives CASSLGPGLLNEQFF.

The V call is TRBV10-3, the J call TRBJ2-7; perhaps TRBD2 as D (6 bases). The CDR3 is 13 amino acids. CDR1 is ENHRY, CDR2 SYGVKD, per germline. V was trimmed by 3 bases and J by 4 bases, leaving 10 bases between them. The CDR3 sequence: CAISEAEGYEQYF. CDR3 DNA: TGTGCCATCAGTGAAGCGGAGGGTTACGAGCAGTACTTC.

The chain employs TRBV16 and TRBJ1-1; TRBD1 aligns across 7 bases. Per the germline V gene, CDR1 is KGHSY and CDR2 is FQNENV. The junction had 3 bases not matched to a gene; V was cut back by 4 bases and J by 1 base. This CDR3 is 14 amino acids long. CDR3 sequence reads: CASSLDRANTEAFF. CDR3 in DNA: TGTGCCAGCAGCCTAGACAGGGCGAACACTGAAGCTTTCTTT.